This paragraph reports one TCR beta chain. What it binds is not known. The data are from a study of shared clonotypes between healthy human individuals. This CDR3 spans 13 amino acids. Per germline, CDR1 SGDLS and CDR2 YYNGEE. V was clipped by 0 bases and J by 7 bases, with 8 bases between them. Per the original data handling: Junction-only sequences produced by ImmunoSEQ had no quality scores, so filtering differed. Produced via immunoSEQ multiplex PCR; TCRdb's table is partial and in-frame only. V, J and clone size are those of that table, while D and trimming were read from the DNA. The table shows 2 million to 2.5 million clones, with more than 80% occurring only once. Study findings and constraints: The low donor count limited represented genetic and exposure-history diversity. Expectations were that clonotype sharing among donors would be affected by sequencing depth. On the whole, naive subsets had larger estimated richness than memory subsets had.

The V call is TRBV9, the J call TRBJ2-1; D unresolved. The sample comprised naive CD4+ T cells from PBMCs. Documented subset: CD45RA+ positively selected. This TCR derives from a man younger than 35 in good health. Some clones in this sample may be carry-over from other donors' samples. This CDR3 reads CASSVEPSNEQFF. The CDR3 DNA follows: TGTGCCAGCAGCGTAGAACCGTCTAATGAGCAGTTCTTC.